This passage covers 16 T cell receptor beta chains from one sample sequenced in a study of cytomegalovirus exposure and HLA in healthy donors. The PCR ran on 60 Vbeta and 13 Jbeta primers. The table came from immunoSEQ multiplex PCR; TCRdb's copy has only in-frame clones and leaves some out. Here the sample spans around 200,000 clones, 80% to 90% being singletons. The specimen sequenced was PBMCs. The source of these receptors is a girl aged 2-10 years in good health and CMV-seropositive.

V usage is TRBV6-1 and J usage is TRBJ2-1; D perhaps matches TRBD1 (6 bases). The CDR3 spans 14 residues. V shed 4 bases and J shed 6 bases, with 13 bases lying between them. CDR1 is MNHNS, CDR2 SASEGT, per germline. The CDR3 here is CASSAGAAANEQFF. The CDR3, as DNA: TGTGCCAGCAGTGCAGGGGCAGCCGCCAATGAGCAGTTCTTC.

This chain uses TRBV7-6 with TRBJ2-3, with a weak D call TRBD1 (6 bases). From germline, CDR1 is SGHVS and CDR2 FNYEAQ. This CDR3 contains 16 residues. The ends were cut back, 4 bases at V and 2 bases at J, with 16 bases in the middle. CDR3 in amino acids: CASSSRMAGDTDTQYF. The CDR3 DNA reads TGTGCCAGCAGCTCGAGAATGGCAGGGGACACAGATACGCAGTATTTT.

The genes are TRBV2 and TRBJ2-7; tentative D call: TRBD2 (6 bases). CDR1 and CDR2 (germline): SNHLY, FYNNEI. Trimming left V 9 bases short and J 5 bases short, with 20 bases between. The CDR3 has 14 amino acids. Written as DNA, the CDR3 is TGTGCCAGTGCAGGGCAGGGACTTTCCCACGAGCAGTACTTC. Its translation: CASAGQGLSHEQYF. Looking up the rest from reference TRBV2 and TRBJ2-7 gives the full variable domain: EPEVTQTPSHQVTQMGQEVILRCVPISNHLYFYWYRQILGQKVEFLVSFYNNEISEKSEIFDDQFSVERPDGSNFTLKIRSTKLEDSAMYFCASAGQGLSHEQYFGPGTRLTVT.

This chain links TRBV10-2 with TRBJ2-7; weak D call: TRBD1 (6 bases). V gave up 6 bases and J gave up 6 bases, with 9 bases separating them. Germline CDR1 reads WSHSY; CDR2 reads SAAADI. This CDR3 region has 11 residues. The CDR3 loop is CASSEGGEQYF. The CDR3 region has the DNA TGCGCCAGCAGCGAAGGGGGCGAGCAGTACTTC.

The CDR3 bases are TGCGCCAGCAGATCAAATTCCGGGACAGGGGGCGAAGGGCAGTACTTC. Its protein product is CASRSNSGTGGEGQYF. The chain links TRBV5-1 to TRBJ2-7, with 12 nucleotides matching TRBD1. CDR1 SGHRS and CDR2 YFSETQ come from the germline V gene. V lost 5 bases, J lost 9 bases, and 15 bases stayed unmatched. The CDR3 has 16 residues. The full variable domain, its missing parts supplied by reference TRBV5-1 and TRBJ2-7, is KAGVTQTPRYLIKTRGQQVTLSCSPISGHRSVSWYQQTPGQGLQFLFEYFSETQRNKGNFPGRFSGRQFSNSRSEMNVSTLELGDSALYLCASRSNSGTGGEGQYFGPGTRLTVT.

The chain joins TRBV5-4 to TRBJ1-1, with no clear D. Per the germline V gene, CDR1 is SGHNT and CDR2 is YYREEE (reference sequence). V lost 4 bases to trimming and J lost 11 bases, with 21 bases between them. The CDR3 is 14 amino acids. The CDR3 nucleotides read TGTGCCAGCAGCCCGAGGTTGACGGCTGTGGGTGCTTTCTTT. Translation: CASSPRLTAVGAFF. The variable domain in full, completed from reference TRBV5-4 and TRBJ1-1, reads ETGVTQSPTHLIKTRGQQVTLRCSSQSGHNTVSWYQQALGQGPQFIFQYYREEENGRGNFPPRFSGLQFPNYSSELNVNALELDDSALYLCASSPRLTAVGAFFGQGTRLTVV.

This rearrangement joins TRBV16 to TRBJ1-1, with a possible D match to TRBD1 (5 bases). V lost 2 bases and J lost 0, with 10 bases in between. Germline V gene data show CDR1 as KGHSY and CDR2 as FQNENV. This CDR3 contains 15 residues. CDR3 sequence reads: CASSQMGGMNTEAFF. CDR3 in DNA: TGTGCCAGCAGCCAAATGGGGGGGATGAACACTGAAGCTTTCTTT.

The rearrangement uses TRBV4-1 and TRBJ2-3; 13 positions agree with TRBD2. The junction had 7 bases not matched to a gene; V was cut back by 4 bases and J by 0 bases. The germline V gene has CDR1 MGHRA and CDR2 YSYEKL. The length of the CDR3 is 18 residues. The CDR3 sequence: CASSRTGTSGTSTDTQYF. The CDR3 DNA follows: TGCGCCAGCAGCCGGACCGGGACTAGCGGGACTAGCACAGATACGCAGTATTTT.

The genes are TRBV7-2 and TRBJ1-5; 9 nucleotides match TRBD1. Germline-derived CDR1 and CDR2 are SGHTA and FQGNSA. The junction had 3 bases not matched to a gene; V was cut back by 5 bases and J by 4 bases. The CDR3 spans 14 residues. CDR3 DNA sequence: TGTGCCAGCAGCATGACAGGGGGTAATCAGCCCCAGCATTTT. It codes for CASSMTGGNQPQHF.

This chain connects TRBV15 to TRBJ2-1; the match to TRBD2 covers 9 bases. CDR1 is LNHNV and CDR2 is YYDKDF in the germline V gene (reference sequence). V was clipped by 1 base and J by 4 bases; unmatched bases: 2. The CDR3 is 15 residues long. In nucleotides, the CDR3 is TGTGCCACCAGCAGAGGACTAGCGGATTACAATGAGCAGTTCTTC. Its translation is CATSRGLADYNEQFF.

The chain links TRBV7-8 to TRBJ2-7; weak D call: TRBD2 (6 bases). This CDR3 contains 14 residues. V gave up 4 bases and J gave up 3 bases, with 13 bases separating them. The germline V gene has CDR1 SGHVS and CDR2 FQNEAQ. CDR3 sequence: CASSSAGDLYEQYF. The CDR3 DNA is TGTGCCAGCAGCTCAGCGGGCGACCTCTACGAGCAGTACTTC.

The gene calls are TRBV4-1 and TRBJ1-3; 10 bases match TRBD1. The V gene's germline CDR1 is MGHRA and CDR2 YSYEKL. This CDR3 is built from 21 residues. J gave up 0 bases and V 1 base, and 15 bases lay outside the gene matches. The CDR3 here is CASSQGIKTGQGIYSGNTIYF. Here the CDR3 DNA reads TGCGCCAGCAGCCAAGGCATAAAAACGGGACAGGGGATCTACTCTGGAAACACCATATATTTT.

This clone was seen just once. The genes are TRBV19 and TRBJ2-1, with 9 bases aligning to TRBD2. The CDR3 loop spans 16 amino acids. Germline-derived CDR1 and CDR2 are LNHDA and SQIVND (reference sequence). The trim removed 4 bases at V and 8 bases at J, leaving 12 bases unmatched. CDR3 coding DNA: TGTGCCAGTAGTAAGTTAGCGGGAGTGTCGAGCGATGAGCAGTTCTTC. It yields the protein CASSKLAGVSSDEQFF.

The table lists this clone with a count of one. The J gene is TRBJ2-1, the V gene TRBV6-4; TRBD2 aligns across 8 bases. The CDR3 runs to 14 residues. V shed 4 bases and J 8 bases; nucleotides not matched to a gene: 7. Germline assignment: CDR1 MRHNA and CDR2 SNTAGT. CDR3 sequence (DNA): TGTGCCAGCAGTGTTGAAGCGGGGGTGTATGAGCAGTTCTTC. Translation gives CASSVEAGVYEQFF.

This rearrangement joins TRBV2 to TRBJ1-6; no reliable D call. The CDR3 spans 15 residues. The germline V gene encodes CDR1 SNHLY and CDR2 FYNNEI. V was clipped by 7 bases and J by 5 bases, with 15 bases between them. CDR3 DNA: TGTGCCAGCATCCTCAATGGCCCAAATAATTCACCCCTCCACTTT. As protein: CASILNGPNNSPLHF.

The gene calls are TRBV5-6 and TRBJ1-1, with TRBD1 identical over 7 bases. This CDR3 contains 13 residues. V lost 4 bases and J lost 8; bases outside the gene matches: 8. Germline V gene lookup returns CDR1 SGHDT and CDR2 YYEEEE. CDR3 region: CASSVGTAREAFF. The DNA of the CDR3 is TGTGCCAGCAGCGTGGGGACAGCACGAGAAGCTTTCTTT.